The 12 T cell receptor beta chains presented below share a single source sample, sequenced in a study of blood T cell repertoires in COVID-19. Produced via immunoSEQ multiplex PCR; TCRdb's table is partial and in-frame only. Seen here are about 240,000 clones, around 85% observed once, and the top ten hold roughly 3.3%. Sequenced: PBMCs or T cells enriched from blood (not recorded which). Receptors were obtained from a woman between 40 and 50 years old with acute COVID-19.

In its sample, this clone was seen once. The genes are TRBV29-1 and TRBJ2-7, with TRBD1 identical over 9 bases. The CDR3 is 13 residues long. V shed 3 bases and J 3 bases; nucleotides not matched to a gene: 3. Germline-derived CDR1 and CDR2 are SQVTM and ANQGSEA. The CDR3 bases are TGCAGCGTTGAGGCGGGACAGGGCTACGAGCAGTACTTC. Translating gives CSVEAGQGYEQYF.

This chain's CDR3 is CASSLNQGNGYTF. CDR3 bases: TGTGCCAGCAGCTTAAACCAGGGAAATGGCTACACCTTC. The rearrangement uses TRBV7-9 and TRBJ1-2; possibly TRBD1 for D (5 bases). CDR1 is SEHNR and CDR2 is FQNEAQ in the germline V gene (reference sequence). Trimming pared 2 bases from V and 6 bases from J, leaving 10 bases between. This CDR3 region has 13 residues.

CDR3 coding DNA: TGTGCCAGAAGCTTGACGTCAATCTCCGGGAGCCATTCCAACACTGAAGCTTTCTTT. Translated, it gives CARSLTSISGSHSNTEAFF. The chain has TRBV5-3 and TRBJ1-1, with D unresolved. TRBV5-3 counts as an open reading frame of uncertain function. CDR3 length: 19 residues. Trimming stripped 1 base from V and 2 bases from J, with 24 bases between.

The chain recombines TRBV5-6 with TRBJ2-7, with 9 positions matching TRBD2. This CDR3 region has 14 residues. V was pared by 0 bases and J by 5 bases, with 3 bases of the junction left unmatched. In germline, CDR1 is SGHDT, CDR2 YYEEEE. CDR3 sequence (DNA): TGTGCCAGCAGCTTGGGATTAGCGGGAGACGAGCAGTACTTC. It specifies CASSLGLAGDEQYF.

The V and J genes are TRBV5-4 and TRBJ2-7; 9 bases fit TRBD2. V was clipped by 1 base and J by 6 bases; unmatched bases: 14. The CDR3 totals 17 residues. The germline gives CDR1 SGHNT, CDR2 YYREEE (reference sequence). CDR3 protein: CASSLFLGSSGISEQYF. The DNA of the CDR3 is TGTGCCAGCAGCTTGTTTCTCGGTTCTAGCGGGATCTCCGAGCAGTACTTC.

V is TRBV5-1 and J is TRBJ2-2, with 7 bases fitting TRBD1. V shed 0 bases and J 8 bases; nucleotides not matched to a gene: 7. There are 15 residues in the CDR3. Germline V CDR1 and CDR2: SGHRS, YFSETQ. The CDR3 here is CASSLGVGTAGELFF. The CDR3 DNA is TGCGCCAGCAGCTTGGGAGTGGGGACAGCTGGGGAGCTGTTTTTT.

As concerns this clone: This sample includes further DNA sequences coding for the same CDR3. The V and J genes are TRBV11-2 and TRBJ2-1; TRBD2 agrees at 7 bases. This CDR3 is 15 amino acids long. Germline-derived CDR1 and CDR2 are SGHAT and FQNNGV. Losses at the gene ends were 0 bases for V and 5 bases for J; bases not matched to a gene: 4. In DNA form, the CDR3 reads TGTGCCAGCAGCTTAGAGGGGGGGAGTCACAATGAGCAGTTCTTC. Protein product: CASSLEGGSHNEQFF.

V gene TRBV27 combines with J gene TRBJ1-2; D perhaps matches TRBD1 (5 bases). The V and J ends lost 6 bases and 4 bases respectively, with 15 bases between them. CDR3 size: 14 residues. CDR1 is MNHEY, CDR2 SMNVEV, per germline (reference sequence). The CDR3 is CASSDSGFGYGYTF. In DNA form, the CDR3 reads TGTGCCAGCAGCGATTCAGGGTTTGGCTATGGCTACACCTTC.

This clone was detected once. The rearrangement links TRBV11-2 to TRBJ2-3; weak D call: TRBD1 (6 bases). CDR1 is SGHAT and CDR2 is FQNNGV in the germline V gene. The CDR3 runs 16 residues. V lost 4 bases and J lost 2, with 16 bases in between. The CDR3 DNA reads as TGTGCCAGCAGCTGGATACCGGGACACTTCACAGATACGCAGTATTTT. Its protein product is CASSWIPGHFTDTQYF. Supplemented by reference TRBV11-2 and TRBJ2-3, the full variable domain reads EAGVAQSPRYKIIEKRQSVAFWCNPISGHATLYWYQQILGQGPKLLIQFQNNGVVDDSQLPKDRFSAERLKGVDSTLKIQPAKLEDSAVYLCASSWIPGHFTDTQYFGPGTRLTVL.

V usage is TRBV7-8 and J usage is TRBJ2-5, with 15 bases that match TRBD2. This CDR3 contains 22 residues. CDR1 and CDR2 from the germline V gene are SGHVS and FQNEAQ. The trim removed 3 bases at V and 4 bases at J, leaving 21 bases unmatched. The CDR3 loop is CASSFPPQRGLAGGGSRETQYF. The CDR3 nucleotides read TGTGCCAGCAGCTTCCCCCCTCAACGGGGACTAGCGGGAGGAGGATCCCGAGAGACCCAGTACTTC. Supplemented by reference TRBV7-8 and TRBJ2-5, the full variable domain reads GAGVSQSPRYKVAKRGQDVALRCDPISGHVSLFWYQQALGQGPEFLTYFQNEAQLDKSGLPSDRFFAERPEGSVSTLKIQRTQQEDSAVYLCASSFPPQRGLAGGGSRETQYFGPGTRLLVL.

This chain connects TRBV19 to TRBJ2-7; 7 bases fit TRBD1. Germline CDR1 LNHDA, CDR2 SQIVND (reference sequence). The CDR3 has 15 amino acids. The J segment lost 6 bases and the V segment lost 10 bases, leaving 18 bases of the junction unmatched. The CDR3 loop reads CATLAPARGPSEQYF. The CDR3, as DNA: TGTGCCACCCTCGCCCCCGCGAGGGGGCCTAGCGAGCAGTACTTC.

This clone was seen just once. This sequence joins TRBV2 and TRBJ2-7, with 12 bases aligning to TRBD2. This CDR3 is 14 amino acids long. Germline CDR1 is SNHLY and CDR2 is FYNNEI. V lost 6 bases to trimming and J lost 6 bases; unmatched junction nucleotides: 6. As DNA, the CDR3 is TGTGCCAGCAGACGGACTAGCGGGATAGTCGAGCAGTACTTC. Amino acids: CASRRTSGIVEQYF.